This T cell receptor (beta chain) was observed in a study of cytomegalovirus exposure and HLA in healthy donors. Study-wide context: An earlier analysis identified fewer than 130 million unique TCR beta sequences in 150 million to 200 million T cells. Study-wide points: Later analysis identified a missense DCLRE1C variant that was linked to TCR beta V- and J-gene trimming.

The study ran its PCR with 60 Vbeta and 13 Jbeta primers. TCRdb's copy holds only in-frame clones and misses some; the assay was immunoSEQ multiplex PCR. The sample carries around 190,000 clones, roughly 87% recorded once. Details on this clone: Its antigen is currently unknown.

The specimen sequenced was PBMCs. The receptor's source is a boy aged 2-9 years in good health and CMV-seronegative.

CDR3 bases: TGTGCCACCAGCCGTTCTCTAAGGCCCCAGCATTTT. It yields the protein CATSRSLRPQHF. V gene TRBV15 combines with J gene TRBJ1-5; D not resolved. Looked up from germline, CDR1 is LNHNV and CDR2 is YYDKDF (reference sequence). The V and J ends lost 5 bases and 9 bases respectively, with 11 bases between them. The CDR3 is 12 amino acids.